Listed below are T cell receptor beta chains from one sample, sequenced in a study of vaccination effects on CD4 cells after COVID-19. Sequenced by immunoSEQ multiplex PCR; TCRdb stores in-frame clones only, minus some. Altogether 25,000 to 30,000 clones are present, roughly 70% being singletons, with the ten largest covering approximately 10%. Antigens of these TCRs are unknown. The material sequenced was CD4+ T cells from PBMCs cultured with HCoV-NL63 spike peptides, taken after COVID-19 vaccination. These receptors were obtained from a human donor who received a COVID-19 vaccine. Each CDR3 is given with its conserved first and last residue. The D gene is left open where the match is weak. Some rows mark clone size as missing; the rest say once, few, many or name a class of expanded clone.

size: .; J: TRBJ2-5; V: TRBV6-6; D: .; DNA: TGTGCCAGCAGTTACTCGCTCGTGGAGACCCAGTACTTC; CDR3: CASSYSLVETQYF
size: .; J: TRBJ2-7; V: TRBV27; D: .; DNA: TGTGCCAGCAGTTCTATGGGGAATGAGCAGTACTTC; CDR3: CASSSMGNEQYF
size: .; J: TRBJ2-2; V: TRBV10-3; D: .; DNA: TGTGCCACCCAGCCGGACTCGAACACCGGGGAGCTGTTTTTT; CDR3: CATQPDSNTGELFF
size: .; J: TRBJ1-4; V: TRBV9; D: TRBD1; DNA: TGTGCCAGCAGCGGAGACAGGGGGTATAATGAAAAACTGTTTTTT; CDR3: CASSGDRGYNEKLFF
size: .; J: TRBJ2-1; V: TRBV24-1; D: .; DNA: TGTGCCACCAGTGATTGGCAGGGGAGCTACAATGAGCAGTTCTTC; CDR3: CATSDWQGSYNEQFF
size: .; J: TRBJ1-1; V: TRBV7-8; D: .; DNA: TGTGCCAGCAGCTTTAGCCCCAGAAGATACAACACTGAAGCTTTCTTT; CDR3: CASSFSPRRYNTEAFF
size: once; J: TRBJ1-4; V: TRBV29-1; D: .; DNA: TGCAGCGTTGAACTTGGGTCAGGGGCGCGGAGTGAAAAACTGTTTTTT; CDR3: CSVELGSGARSEKLFF
size: .; J: TRBJ1-6; V: TRBV7-8; D: .; DNA: TGTGCCAGCAGCTTAGACTTAGGGTCACCCCTCCACTTT; CDR3: CASSLDLGSPLHF
size: .; J: TRBJ2-7; V: TRBV6-2/TRBV6-3; D: .; DNA: TGTGCCAGCAGTTACTGGGAATACGAGCAGTACTTC; CDR3: CASSYWEYEQYF
size: .; J: TRBJ2-5; V: TRBV7-9; D: .; DNA: TGTGCCAGCAGCCAAAACGTGGGGGAAGAGACCCAGTACTTC; CDR3: CASSQNVGEETQYF
size: .; J: TRBJ1-2; V: TRBV5-4; D: .; DNA: TGTGCCAGCAGCCTGACAGGCTCCTATGGCTACACCTTC; CDR3: CASSLTGSYGYTF
size: .; J: TRBJ2-7; V: TRBV2; D: TRBD1; DNA: TGTGCCAGCAGGAAAAGGACAGGGATAGACTACGAGCAGTACTTC; CDR3: CASRKRTGIDYEQYF
size: .; J: TRBJ1-2; V: TRBV7-9; D: .; DNA: TGTGCCAGCAGCAACCGAGATGGCTACACCTTC; CDR3: CASSNRDGYTF
size: .; J: TRBJ1-6; V: TRBV2; D: TRBD1; DNA: TGTGCCAGCAGTGAGAGGGGATTGGGGACAGGGTCACCCCTCCACTTT; CDR3: CASSERGLGTGSPLHF
size: few; J: TRBJ2-5; V: TRBV5-1; D: .; DNA: TGCGCCAGCACCCTCACGGGCGCCGGAGAGACCCAGTACTTC; CDR3: CASTLTGAGETQYF
size: .; J: TRBJ2-3; V: TRBV4-2; D: .; DNA: TGTGCCAGCAGCCGTAGGGGGGACAGACTCACAGATACGCAGTATTTT; CDR3: CASSRRGDRLTDTQYF
size: .; J: TRBJ2-1; V: TRBV5-1; D: .; DNA: TGCGCCAGCAGCGAGCAGGGTGCCTACAATGAGCAGTTCTTC; CDR3: CASSEQGAYNEQFF
size: .; J: TRBJ2-7; V: TRBV18; D: TRBD1; DNA: TGTGCCAGCTCATGGGGGCGACAGGGAACCTACGAGCAGTACTTC; CDR3: CASSWGRQGTYEQYF
size: .; J: TRBJ1-5; V: TRBV18; D: .; DNA: TGTGCCAGCTCACCAGGGCATAGCAATCAGCCCCAGCATTTT; CDR3: CASSPGHSNQPQHF
size: .; J: TRBJ1-6; V: TRBV6-5; D: .; DNA: TGTGCCAGCAGTTACACACGGGCCAGATTACCCCTCCACTTT; CDR3: CASSYTRARLPLHF
size: once; J: TRBJ2-5; V: TRBV7-9; D: .; DNA: TGTGCCAGCAGCTTAATTTCCTTCGGCAGAAAAAAAGAGACCCAGTACTTC; CDR3: CASSLISFGRKKETQYF
size: .; J: TRBJ1-1; V: TRBV18; D: TRBD1; DNA: TGTGCCAGCTCACGAGTCCAGGGGGGAACGAACACTGAAGCTTTCTTT; CDR3: CASSRVQGGTNTEAFF
size: .; J: TRBJ2-5; V: TRBV29-1; D: TRBD2; DNA: TGCAGCGTTGAACCACCCTCGGGGGGGCATGTGACCCAGTACTTC; CDR3: CSVEPPSGGHVTQYF
size: .; J: TRBJ2-7; V: TRBV12-2; D: .; DNA: TGTGCAAGTCGACGCAGGGACAGGGGCTACGAGCAGTACTTC; CDR3: CASRRRDRGYEQYF
size: .; J: TRBJ1-2; V: TRBV5-4; D: .; DNA: TGTGCCAGCAGCCCGCGGGCTCACTATGGCTACACCTTC; CDR3: CASSPRAHYGYTF
size: .; J: TRBJ2-3; V: TRBV9; D: TRBD2; DNA: TGTGCCAGCAGCGCAACTAGCGGGGGCCACCTCCGCACAGATACGCAGTATTTT; CDR3: CASSATSGGHLRTDTQYF
size: .; J: TRBJ1-4; V: TRBV7-9; D: .; DNA: TGTGCCAGCAGCTTAGGGGATTTACAGGGCCCATGGCTGTTTTTT; CDR3: CASSLGDLQGPWLFF
size: .; J: TRBJ1-5; V: TRBV12-5; D: .; DNA: TGTGCTAGTGGTTTGGACTATCTCGGGGCGGACAATCAGCCCCAGCATTTT; CDR3: CASGLDYLGADNQPQHF
size: .; J: TRBJ2-1; V: TRBV6-1; D: TRBD2; DNA: TGTGCCAGCAGTGTGACTAGCGGGAGTTTCTCCTACAATGAGCAGTTCTTC; CDR3: CASSVTSGSFSYNEQFF
size: .; J: TRBJ2-3; V: TRBV5-1; D: .; DNA: TGCGCCAGCAGCGGGCAACAGGCGAGAGATACGCAGTATTTT; CDR3: CASSGQQARDTQYF
size: .; J: TRBJ2-5; V: TRBV11-2; D: TRBD2; DNA: TGTGCCAGCAGCTCCAGGACTAGCGGGAGGTTATACCAAGAGACCCAGTACTTC; CDR3: CASSSRTSGRLYQETQYF
size: .; J: TRBJ1-1; V: TRBV6-1; D: TRBD1; DNA: TGTGCCAGCAGTGAAGCGGACAGGGGGCAAACTGAAGCTTTCTTT; CDR3: CASSEADRGQTEAFF
size: few; J: TRBJ2-1; V: TRBV20-1; D: .; DNA: TGCAGTGCCCTTGTCGTCCAAGAGCAGTTCTTC; CDR3: CSALVVQEQFF
size: few; J: TRBJ1-5; V: TRBV11-1; D: TRBD1; DNA: TGTGCCAGCAGCTGGGACAGTAATCAGCCCCAGCATTTT; CDR3: CASSWDSNQPQHF
size: few; J: TRBJ1-1; V: TRBV29-1; D: .; DNA: TGCAGCGTTGAACGGGAATTGAACACTGAAGCTTTCTTT; CDR3: CSVERELNTEAFF
size: .; J: TRBJ2-3; V: TRBV27; D: TRBD2; DNA: TGTGCCAGCAGTAATCGAGCGGGGGGGAGCACAGATACGCAGTATTTT; CDR3: CASSNRAGGSTDTQYF
size: .; J: TRBJ1-6; V: TRBV5-4; D: .; DNA: TGTGCCAGCAGCTTGGCCTTAAATTCACCCCTCCACTTT; CDR3: CASSLALNSPLHF
size: .; J: TRBJ2-7; V: TRBV6-5; D: TRBD1; DNA: TGTGCCAGCAGTTCCTTCCGGGACAGGGGATCCTACGAGCAGTACTTC; CDR3: CASSSFRDRGSYEQYF
size: .; J: TRBJ1-2; V: TRBV6-4; D: TRBD1; DNA: TGTGCCAGCAGTGCCACCCAAACAGGGGACGGCTACACCTTC; CDR3: CASSATQTGDGYTF
size: once; J: TRBJ1-2; V: TRBV6-1; D: .; DNA: TGTGCCAGCAGTGAATCAGGGCCGAGTCTGGGCTACACCTTC; CDR3: CASSESGPSLGYTF
size: .; J: TRBJ2-2; V: TRBV11-2; D: .; DNA: TGTGCCAGCAGCTTATCCGGAGTGGCGGGGAACACCGGGGAGCTGTTTTTT; CDR3: CASSLSGVAGNTGELFF
size: few; J: TRBJ2-1; V: TRBV15; D: TRBD2; DNA: TGTGCCACCAGCAGACGCCAAACTAGCGGGAGGGCCACCTTCTACAATGAGCAGTTCTTC; CDR3: CATSRRQTSGRATFYNEQFF
size: .; J: TRBJ2-6; V: TRBV19; D: .; DNA: TGTGCCAGTAGTAGGGGGTCCGCTGGGGCCAACGTCCTGACTTTC; CDR3: CASSRGSAGANVLTF
size: .; J: TRBJ2-7; V: TRBV19; D: TRBD1; DNA: TGTGCCAGTTTGGGGGACAGGGGGTACGAGCAGTACTTC; CDR3: CASLGDRGYEQYF
size: .; J: TRBJ2-2; V: TRBV5-1; D: .; DNA: TGCGCCAGCAGCTTGACCGGGGCCACCGGGGAGCTGTTTTTT; CDR3: CASSLTGATGELFF
size: .; J: TRBJ2-7; V: TRBV5-1; D: .; DNA: TGCGCCAGCAGCTTGGGACAGAGAGACGAGCAGTACTTC; CDR3: CASSLGQRDEQYF
size: .; J: TRBJ1-4; V: TRBV6-4; D: .; DNA: TGTGCCAGCAGTGAACAGAAGGGTGAAAAACTGTTTTTT; CDR3: CASSEQKGEKLFF
size: .; J: TRBJ2-5; V: TRBV18; D: .; DNA: TGTGCCAGCTCACCAGTGGTGGCTGAGACCCAGTACTTC; CDR3: CASSPVVAETQYF